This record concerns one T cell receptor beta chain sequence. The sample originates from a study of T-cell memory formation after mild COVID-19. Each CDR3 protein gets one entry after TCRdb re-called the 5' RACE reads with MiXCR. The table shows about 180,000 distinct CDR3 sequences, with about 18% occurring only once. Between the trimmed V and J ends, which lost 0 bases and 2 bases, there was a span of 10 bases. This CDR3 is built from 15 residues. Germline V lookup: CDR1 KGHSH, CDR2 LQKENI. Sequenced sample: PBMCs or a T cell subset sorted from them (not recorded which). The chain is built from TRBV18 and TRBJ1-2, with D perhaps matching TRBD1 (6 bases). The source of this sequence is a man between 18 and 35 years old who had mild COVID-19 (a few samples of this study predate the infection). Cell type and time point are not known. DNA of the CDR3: TGTGCCAGCTCACCACCGCCAGGGGCGAACTATGGCTACACCTTC. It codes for CASSPPPGANYGYTF.